This T cell receptor beta chain was sequenced in a study of cytomegalovirus exposure and HLA in healthy donors. The study, taken as a whole, reports: A missense variant in DCLRE1C was later tied to TCR beta V- and J-gene trimming. Analysis performed later showed TCR beta chains linked to HLA being more clonally expanded than equally common others.

In the case of this clone: The antigen is undetermined.

It was with 60 Vbeta and 13 Jbeta primers that the PCR ran. Sequenced by immunoSEQ multiplex PCR; TCRdb stores in-frame clones only, minus some. The table includes roughly 130,000 clones, roughly 82% detected once. V dropped 4 bases and J dropped 2; count of bases not matched to a gene: 8. The length of the CDR3 is 15 residues. Germline loops: CDR1 LGHNA, CDR2 YSLEER. The chain uses TRBV4-3 and TRBJ2-7; TRBD1 aligns across 7 bases. The sequenced sample was PBMCs. This clonotype originated in a male donor in good health and CMV-seropositive. CDR3 residues: CASSPRHRGPYEQYF. CDR3 DNA: TGCGCCAGCAGCCCCCGGCACAGGGGACCCTACGAGCAGTACTTC.